This TCR beta chain derives from a study of blood T cell repertoires in COVID-19. Study details: The United States, Italy and Spain provided the acute and convalescent COVID-19 samples.

This study enrolled people aged roughly 18 to 100 from roughly 24 US geographic areas. Clinical histories supplied by participants themselves formed the basis of cohort assignment. Assay: immunoSEQ multiplex PCR; the TCRdb copy retains only in-frame clones and omits some. The sample includes over 400,000 clones, around 85% of them seen just once. The germline V and J ends were trimmed by 6 bases and 6 bases, with 12 bases remaining between them. From germline, CDR1 is MNHEY and CDR2 SMNVEV (reference sequence). The CDR3 consists of 14 residues. The TCR was taken from a woman aged 60-70 years who had recovered from COVID-19. The sequenced sample was PBMCs or T cells enriched from blood (not recorded which). V gene TRBV27 combines with J gene TRBJ1-6, with a possible D match to TRBD1 (6 bases). The CDR3 bases are TGTGCCAGCAGCAGGGGACCCATTAATTCACCCCTCCACTTT. Protein product: CASSRGPINSPLHF.